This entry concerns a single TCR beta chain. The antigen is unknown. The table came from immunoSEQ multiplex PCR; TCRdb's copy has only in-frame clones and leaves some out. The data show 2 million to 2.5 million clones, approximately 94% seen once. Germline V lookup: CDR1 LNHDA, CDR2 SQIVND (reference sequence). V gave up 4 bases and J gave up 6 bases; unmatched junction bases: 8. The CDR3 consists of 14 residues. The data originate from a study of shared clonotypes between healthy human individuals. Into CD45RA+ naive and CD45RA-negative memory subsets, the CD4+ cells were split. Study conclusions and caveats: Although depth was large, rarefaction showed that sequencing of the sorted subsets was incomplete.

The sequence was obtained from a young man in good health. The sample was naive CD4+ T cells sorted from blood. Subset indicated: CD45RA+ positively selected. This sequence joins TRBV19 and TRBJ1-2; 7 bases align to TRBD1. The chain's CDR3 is CASSTSDRTNGYTF. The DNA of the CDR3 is TGTGCCAGTAGTACCTCGGACAGGACGAATGGCTACACCTTC.